This T cell receptor beta chain was identified in a study of CD8 T cells in ankylosing spondylitis (TCRdb year 2017). Background for the entire study: To find TCR variants linked to disease, the study profiled T cell receptor beta repertoires in ankylosing spondylitis patients and healthy donors. The full study cohort comprised around 25 ankylosing spondylitis patients and 110 or so healthy donors. Peripheral blood samples were taken, and synovial fluid was additionally collected from ankylosing spondylitis patients. Paper-wide results and their limitations: Some motif variants were previously reported in synovial fluid and blood of reactive arthritis patients, suggesting common disease-initiation mechanisms. The disease-linked clones had a CD8+ phenotype and were found at relatively low frequencies in peripheral blood. Blood from ankylosing spondylitis patients appeared to be characterized by a TCR beta motif composed of eight highly homologous amino acid variants. According to the report, matched synovial fluid samples from ankylosing spondylitis patients were significantly enriched for the disease-linked clones.

The instrument was an Illumina HiSeq 2500. TCR beta libraries were prepared by quantitative 5'-RACE with molecular barcodes. Regarding the original processing steps: A new computational method based on a probabilistic model of VDJ rearrangement was used to identify disease-linked TCR variants. TCRdb ran its own pipeline on the public reads, namely fastp trimming at Q25 and MiXCR clone calling, and kept in-frame beta chains. Rows merge per CDR3 protein into single entries with the most common DNA and genes. The V and J calls were determined by TCRdb, not by the authors. The table for this sample lists about 340,000 distinct CDR3 sequences; around 7.6% of them were counted only once. 13% to 15% of the sample is taken by the ten largest. This clonotype was counted between two and nine times. Its recognized antigen is unknown. Within one base of it there is no much larger clone, and no base qualities were kept.

The cysteine opens and the phenylalanine closes a CDR3 of 15 amino acids. Only CDR3 DNA remains: 45 bases, in frame from the first base. The germline V gene supplies CDR1 SGHRS and CDR2 YFSETQ. The V and J ends are trimmed by 5 bases and 0 bases, leaving 11 bases between them. The chain joins TRBV5-1 to TRBJ1-4; a weak D assignment points to TRBD1 (5 bases agree). The specimen was blood, either unsorted or a sorted T cell fraction (not recorded which). The clonotype originates from a male donor with ankylosing spondylitis. The nucleotide sequence reads TGCGCCAGCAGACCTTGGGACCCAACTAATGAAAAACTGTTTTTT. Translated, it gives CASRPWDPTNEKLFF.